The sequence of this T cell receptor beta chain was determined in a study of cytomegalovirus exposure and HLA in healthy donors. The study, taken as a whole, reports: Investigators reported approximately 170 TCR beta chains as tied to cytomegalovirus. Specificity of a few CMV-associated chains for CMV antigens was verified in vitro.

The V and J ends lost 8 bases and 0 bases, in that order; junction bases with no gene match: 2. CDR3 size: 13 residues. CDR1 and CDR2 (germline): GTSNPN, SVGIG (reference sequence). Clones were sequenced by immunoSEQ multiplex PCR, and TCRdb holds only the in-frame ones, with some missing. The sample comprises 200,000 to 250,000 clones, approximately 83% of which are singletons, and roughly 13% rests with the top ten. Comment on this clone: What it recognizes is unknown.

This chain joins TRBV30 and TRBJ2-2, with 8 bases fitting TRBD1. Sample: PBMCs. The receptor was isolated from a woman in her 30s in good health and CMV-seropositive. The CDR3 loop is CAGDRSNTGELFF. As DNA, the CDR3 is TGTGCCGGGGACAGGTCGAACACCGGGGAGCTGTTTTTT.